This T cell receptor (beta chain) was found in a study of blood T cell repertoires in COVID-19. Background on the study: Acute and convalescent COVID-19 specimens originated in the United States, Italy and Spain. Sources were T cells, B-cell-depleted T cells, or PBMCs; the material itself was cDNA or gDNA.

The repertoire was sequenced with immunoSEQ multiplex PCR; TCRdb's copy has only in-frame clones and lacks some. Found here are about 220,000 clones, about four fifths of them singletons; the top ten hold approximately 6.2%. Adults between roughly 18 and 90 years of age took part from about two dozen US areas. In germline, CDR1 is SGHVS, CDR2 FNYEAQ. The CDR3 has 17 amino acids. V shed 1 base and J 3 bases; nucleotides not matched to a gene: 6. This chain links TRBV7-6 with TRBJ2-1; 10 bases are shared with TRBD2. The sample taken for sequencing was PBMCs or T cells enriched from blood (not recorded which). This clonotype originated in a woman aged 40 to 55 who had recovered from COVID-19. The CDR3 protein is CASSLGGLASGYNEQFF. The CDR3, as DNA: TGTGCCAGCAGCTTAGGGGGACTAGCGAGCGGCTACAATGAGCAGTTCTTC.